The source of this TCR beta chain is a study of blood T cell repertoires in COVID-19. Study background: The United States, Italy and Spain were the sources of the acute and convalescent COVID-19 samples.

The assay was immunoSEQ multiplex PCR, and TCRdb's table has in-frame clones only and misses some. Of 250,000 to 400,000 clones in the sample, 90% are singletons; the top ten hold around 2.6%. Participants came from some 23 US areas, aged roughly 18 to 89 years. Cohort placement rested on clinical history that participants reported themselves. All recovered Cohort 3 donors got two negative PCRs, got clearance, or saw symptom resolution. CDR3 size: 16 residues. The germline gives CDR1 DFQATT, CDR2 SNEGSKA (reference sequence). Trimming left V 3 bases short and J 8 bases short, with 23 bases between. This TCR was sampled from a man in his 60s who had recovered from COVID-19. The chain is built from TRBV20-1 and TRBJ2-1; possibly TRBD2 for D (6 bases). The sequenced material came from PBMCs or T cells enriched from blood (not recorded which). The CDR3 reads CSASMPAGGVRYEQFF. For the CDR3, the DNA is TGCAGTGCTAGTATGCCCGCCGGGGGAGTACGGTATGAGCAGTTCTTC.